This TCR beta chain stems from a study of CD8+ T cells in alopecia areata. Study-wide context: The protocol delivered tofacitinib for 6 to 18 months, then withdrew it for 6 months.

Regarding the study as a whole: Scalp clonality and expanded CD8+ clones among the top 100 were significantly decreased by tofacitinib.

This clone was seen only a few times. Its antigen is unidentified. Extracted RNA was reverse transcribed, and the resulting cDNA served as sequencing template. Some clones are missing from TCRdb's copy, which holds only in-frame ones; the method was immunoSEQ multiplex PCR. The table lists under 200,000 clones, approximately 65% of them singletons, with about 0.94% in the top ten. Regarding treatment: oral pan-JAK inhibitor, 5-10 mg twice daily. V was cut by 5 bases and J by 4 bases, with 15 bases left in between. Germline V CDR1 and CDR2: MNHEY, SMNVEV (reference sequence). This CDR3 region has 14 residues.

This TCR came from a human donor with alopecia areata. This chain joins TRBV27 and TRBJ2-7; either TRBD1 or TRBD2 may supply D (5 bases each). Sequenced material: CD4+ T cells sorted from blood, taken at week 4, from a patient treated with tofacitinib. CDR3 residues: CASSRGGLGYEQYF. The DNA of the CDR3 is TGTGCCAGCAGTCGTGGGGGTTTGGGTTACGAGCAGTACTTC.